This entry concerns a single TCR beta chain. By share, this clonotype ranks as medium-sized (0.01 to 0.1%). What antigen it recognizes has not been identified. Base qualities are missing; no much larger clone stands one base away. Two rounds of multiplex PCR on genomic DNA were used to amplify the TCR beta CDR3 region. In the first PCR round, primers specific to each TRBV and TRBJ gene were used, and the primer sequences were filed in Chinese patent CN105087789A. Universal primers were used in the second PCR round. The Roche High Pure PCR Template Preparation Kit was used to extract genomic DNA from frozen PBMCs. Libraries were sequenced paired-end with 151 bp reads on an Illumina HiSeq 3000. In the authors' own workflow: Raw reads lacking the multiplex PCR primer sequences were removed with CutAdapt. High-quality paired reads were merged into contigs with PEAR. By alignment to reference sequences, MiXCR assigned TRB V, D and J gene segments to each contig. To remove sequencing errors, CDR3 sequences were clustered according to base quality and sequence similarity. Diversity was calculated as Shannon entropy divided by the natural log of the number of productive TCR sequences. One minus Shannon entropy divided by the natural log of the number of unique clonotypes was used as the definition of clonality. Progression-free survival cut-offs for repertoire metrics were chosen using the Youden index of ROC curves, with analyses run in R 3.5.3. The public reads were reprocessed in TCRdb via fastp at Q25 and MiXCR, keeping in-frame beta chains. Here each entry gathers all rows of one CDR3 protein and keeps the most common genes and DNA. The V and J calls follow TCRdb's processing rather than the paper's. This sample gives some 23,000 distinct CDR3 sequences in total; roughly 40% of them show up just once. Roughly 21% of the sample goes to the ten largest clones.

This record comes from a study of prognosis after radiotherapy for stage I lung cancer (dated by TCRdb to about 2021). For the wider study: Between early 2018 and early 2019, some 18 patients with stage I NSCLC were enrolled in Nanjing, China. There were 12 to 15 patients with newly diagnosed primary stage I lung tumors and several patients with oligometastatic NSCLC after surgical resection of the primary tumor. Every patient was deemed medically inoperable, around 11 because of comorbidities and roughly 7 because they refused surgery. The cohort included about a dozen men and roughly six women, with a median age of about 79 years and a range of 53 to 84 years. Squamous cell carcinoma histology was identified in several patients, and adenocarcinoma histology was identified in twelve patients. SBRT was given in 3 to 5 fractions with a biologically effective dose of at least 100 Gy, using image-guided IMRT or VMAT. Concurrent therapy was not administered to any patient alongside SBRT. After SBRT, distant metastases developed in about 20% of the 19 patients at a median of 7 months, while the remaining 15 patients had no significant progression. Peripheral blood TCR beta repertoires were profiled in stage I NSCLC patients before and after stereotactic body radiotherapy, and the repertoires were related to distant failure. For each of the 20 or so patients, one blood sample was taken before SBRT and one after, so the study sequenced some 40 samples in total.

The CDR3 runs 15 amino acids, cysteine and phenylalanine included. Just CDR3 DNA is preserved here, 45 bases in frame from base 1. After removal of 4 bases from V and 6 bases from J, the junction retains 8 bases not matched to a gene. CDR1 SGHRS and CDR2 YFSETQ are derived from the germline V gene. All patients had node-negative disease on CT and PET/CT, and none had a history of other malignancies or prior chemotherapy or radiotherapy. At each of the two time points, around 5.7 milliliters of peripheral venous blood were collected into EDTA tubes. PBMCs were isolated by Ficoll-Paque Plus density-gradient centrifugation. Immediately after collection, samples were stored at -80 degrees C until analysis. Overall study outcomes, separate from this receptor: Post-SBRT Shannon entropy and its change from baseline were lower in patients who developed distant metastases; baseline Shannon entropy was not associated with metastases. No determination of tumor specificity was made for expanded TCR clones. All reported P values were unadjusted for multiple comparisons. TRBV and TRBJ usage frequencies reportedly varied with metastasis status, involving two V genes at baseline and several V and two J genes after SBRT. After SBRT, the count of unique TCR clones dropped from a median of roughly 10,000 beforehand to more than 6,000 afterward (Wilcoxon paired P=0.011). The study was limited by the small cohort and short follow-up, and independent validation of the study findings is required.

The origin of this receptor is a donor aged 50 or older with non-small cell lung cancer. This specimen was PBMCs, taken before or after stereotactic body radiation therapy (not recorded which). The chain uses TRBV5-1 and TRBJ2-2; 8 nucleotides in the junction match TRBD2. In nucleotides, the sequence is TGCGCCAGCAGCCGCTCGGGGGGGGAGTCCGGGGAGCTGTTTTTT. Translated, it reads CASSRSGGESGELFF. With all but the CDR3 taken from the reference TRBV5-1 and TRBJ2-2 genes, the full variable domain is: KAGVTQTPRYLIKTRGQQVTLSCSPISGHRSVSWYQQTPGQGLQFLFEYFSETQRNKGNFPGRFSGRQFSNSRSEMNVSTLELGDSALYLCASSRSGGESGELFFGEGSRLTVL.